This TCR beta chain appears in the sequencing data of a study of blood T cell repertoires in COVID-19. Study-wide context: Some COVID-19 samples were acute and others convalescent; all came from the United States, Italy and Spain.

Original data processing: The authors estimated nucleated cell counts from reference gene primer amplification. Libraries were prepared by immunoSEQ multiplex PCR; TCRdb keeps only in-frame clonotypes and omits some of them. Clone size and V and J calls were adopted from that table, with D and trimming inferred from the DNA. This table holds some 270,000 clones, about 82% found once. In Seattle, patients joined the study during active infection and were tracked longitudinally. Germline lookup yields CDR1 SGHAT and CDR2 FQNNGV. This CDR3 has 13 amino acids. V was clipped by 1 base and J by 9 bases; unmatched bases: 0.

Sequenced: peripheral blood. This TCR was recovered from an elderly woman with COVID-19, enrolled during active disease. The V and J genes are TRBV11-2 and TRBJ2-1; 10 nucleotides line up with TRBD2. The CDR3, as DNA: TGTGCCAGCAGCTTAGGACTAGCGGGTGAGCAGTTCTTC. It translates to CASSLGLAGEQFF.